These T cell receptor beta chains were read from a single sample in a study of blood T cell repertoires in COVID-19. The table came from immunoSEQ multiplex PCR; TCRdb's copy has only in-frame clones and leaves some out. The sample contains about 100,000 clones, over 70% of which appear only once. The sequencing input was peripheral blood. These receptors were taken from a man in his 60s with acute or convalescent COVID-19. The conserved cysteine and the conserved F or W are not part of the CDR3 here.

j_call: TRBJ1-6
v_call: TRBV2
cdr3_aa: ASSERTPRDYNSPLH

j_call: TRBJ2-3
v_call: TRBV21-1
cdr3_aa: ASSMGGATTDTQY

j_call: TRBJ2-5
v_call: TRBV5-1
cdr3_aa: ASSLGGTTEGTQY

j_call: TRBJ1-5
v_call: TRBV2
cdr3_aa: ASSGVIRGDSNQPQH

j_call: TRBJ1-1
v_call: TRBV5-1
cdr3_aa: ASSLGAGNNEAF

j_call: TRBJ2-3
v_call: TRBV5-1
cdr3_aa: ASSWGQSTDTQY

j_call: TRBJ2-7
v_call: TRBV28
cdr3_aa: ASTKRLASYEQY

j_call: TRBJ2-5
v_call: TRBV27
cdr3_aa: ASSPLPPETQY

j_call: TRBJ1-6
v_call: TRBV7-8
cdr3_aa: ASSLGQGSSPLH

j_call: TRBJ1-1
v_call: TRBV19
cdr3_aa: ASLWTGGGMNTEAF

j_call: TRBJ2-7
v_call: TRBV19
cdr3_aa: ASSATGGGYEQY

j_call: TRBJ1-2
v_call: TRBV18
cdr3_aa: ASSPLTGGDYGYT

j_call: TRBJ2-7
v_call: TRBV28
cdr3_aa: ASSGTSTSLYEQY

j_call: TRBJ1-2
v_call: TRBV4-3
cdr3_aa: ASSQDYDRSGNYGYT

j_call: TRBJ2-1
v_call: TRBV29-1
cdr3_aa: SVLGTGGNEQF

j_call: TRBJ2-5
v_call: TRBV28
cdr3_aa: ASTGTGGTRETQY

j_call: TRBJ2-1
v_call: TRBV11-2
cdr3_aa: ASSSDRGDNEQF

j_call: TRBJ2-1
v_call: TRBV5-8
cdr3_aa: ASSSWTGGTDEQF

j_call: TRBJ2-3
v_call: TRBV11-3
cdr3_aa: ASSLVAGSTDTQY

j_call: TRBJ2-3
v_call: TRBV5-5
cdr3_aa: ASSDTGKKEY

j_call: TRBJ2-2
v_call: TRBV6-2/TRBV6-3
cdr3_aa: ASSPGQGGTGELF

j_call: TRBJ1-6
v_call: TRBV4-3
cdr3_aa: ASSQHRVEYSPLH

j_call: TRBJ2-5
v_call: TRBV6-2/TRBV6-3
cdr3_aa: ASNPQGAGETQY

j_call: TRBJ2-5
v_call: TRBV3-1/TRBV3-2
cdr3_aa: ASSQEGGGMGETQY

j_call: TRBJ1-1
v_call: TRBV30
cdr3_aa: AWGGSTEAF

j_call: TRBJ2-1
v_call: TRBV5-1
cdr3_aa: ASSFTAGRNEQF